This T cell receptor beta chain was recovered during a study of blood T cell repertoires in COVID-19. Study information: The analysed material was cDNA or gDNA that came from T cells, B-cell-depleted T cells, or PBMCs.

The CDR3 totals 16 residues. The trim removed 6 bases at V and 0 bases at J, leaving 8 bases unmatched. Germline lookup yields CDR1 MGHDK and CDR2 SYGVNS. Authors' processing steps: Amplification of reference gene primers provided the estimated nucleated cell counts. Profiling relied on immunoSEQ multiplex PCR, and the TCRdb table lists in-frame clones only, not all of them. That table furnishes V, J and clone size, whereas the DNA furnished D and trimming. The sample lists about 170,000 clones; 88% were seen once. Specimen: peripheral blood. This clonotype originated in a man aged 50-59 years who had recovered from COVID-19. This rearrangement joins TRBV25-1 to TRBJ2-1, with 7 nucleotides matching TRBD2. The CDR3 coding sequence is TGTGCCAGCAGGTATTCTAGCGGCCGCTCCTACAATGAGCAGTTCTTC. Its translation is CASRYSSGRSYNEQFF.